This T cell receptor (beta chain) is from a study of tumor and adjacent non-tumor tissue in lung cancer. Study summary: On average, productive TCRbeta reads reached about 4.2 million per sample. Study findings and constraints: Significantly higher TCR diversity was found in tumor than normal lung. Top 100 clones took a larger repertoire share in normal lung.

RNA was extracted from bulk tissue without any cell sorting. Germline values: CDR1 MNHNS, CDR2 SASEGT. This CDR3 spans 14 amino acids. Worth noting for this clonotype: Its antigen is still unknown. A much larger clone differs from this one at a single base, so this may be a read error.

Three rounds of nested PCR, following a modified ARM-PCR protocol, produced the TCRbeta library. Using its own MiXCR run on the multiplex PCR reads, TCRdb lists one record per CDR3 protein. Of some 100,000 distinct CDR3 sequences in the sample, roughly 77% were seen once. Sequenced input: lung tumor tissue. The TCR comes from a woman aged 55-69 years with non-small cell lung cancer. The V and J genes are TRBV6-1 and TRBJ2-3; a possible D gene is TRBD2 (6 bases). In DNA, the CDR3 is TGTGTCAGCAGTAATAGCGGAAACACAGATACGCAGTATTTT. The encoded protein is CVSSNSGNTDTQYF.